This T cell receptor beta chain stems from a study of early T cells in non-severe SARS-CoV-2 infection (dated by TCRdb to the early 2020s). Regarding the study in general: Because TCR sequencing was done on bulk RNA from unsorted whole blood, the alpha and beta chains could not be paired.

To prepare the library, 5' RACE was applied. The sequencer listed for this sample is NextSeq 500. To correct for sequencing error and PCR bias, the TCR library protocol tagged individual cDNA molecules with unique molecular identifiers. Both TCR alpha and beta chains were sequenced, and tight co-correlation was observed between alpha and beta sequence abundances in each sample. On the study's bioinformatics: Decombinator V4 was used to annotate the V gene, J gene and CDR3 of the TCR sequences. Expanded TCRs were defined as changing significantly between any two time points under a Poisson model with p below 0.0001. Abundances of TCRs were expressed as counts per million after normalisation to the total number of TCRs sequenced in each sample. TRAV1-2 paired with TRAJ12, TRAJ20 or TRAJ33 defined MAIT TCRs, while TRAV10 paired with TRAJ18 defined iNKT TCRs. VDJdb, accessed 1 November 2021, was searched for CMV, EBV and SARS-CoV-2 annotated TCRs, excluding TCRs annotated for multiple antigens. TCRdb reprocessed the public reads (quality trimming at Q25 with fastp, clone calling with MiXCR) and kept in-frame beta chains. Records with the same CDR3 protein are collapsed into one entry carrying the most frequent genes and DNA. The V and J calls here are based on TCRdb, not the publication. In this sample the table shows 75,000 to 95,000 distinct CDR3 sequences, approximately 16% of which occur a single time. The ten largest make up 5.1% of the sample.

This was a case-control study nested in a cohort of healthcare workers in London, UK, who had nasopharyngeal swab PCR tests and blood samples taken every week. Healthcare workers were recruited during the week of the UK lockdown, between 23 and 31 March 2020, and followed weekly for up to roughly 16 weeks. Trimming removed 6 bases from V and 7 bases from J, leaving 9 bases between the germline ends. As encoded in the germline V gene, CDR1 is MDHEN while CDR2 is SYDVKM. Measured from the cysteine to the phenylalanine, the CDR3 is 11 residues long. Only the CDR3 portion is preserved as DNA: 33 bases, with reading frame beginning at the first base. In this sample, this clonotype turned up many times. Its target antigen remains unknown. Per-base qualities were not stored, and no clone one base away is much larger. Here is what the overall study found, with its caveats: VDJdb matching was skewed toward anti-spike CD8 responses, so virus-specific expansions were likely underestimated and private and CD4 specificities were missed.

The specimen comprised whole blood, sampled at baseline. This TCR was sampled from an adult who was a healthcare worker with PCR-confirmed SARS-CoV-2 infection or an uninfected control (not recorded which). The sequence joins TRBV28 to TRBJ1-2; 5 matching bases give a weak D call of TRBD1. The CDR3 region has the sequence CASRQVFGYTF. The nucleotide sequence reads TGTGCCAGCAGACAGGTTTTTGGCTACACCTTC.